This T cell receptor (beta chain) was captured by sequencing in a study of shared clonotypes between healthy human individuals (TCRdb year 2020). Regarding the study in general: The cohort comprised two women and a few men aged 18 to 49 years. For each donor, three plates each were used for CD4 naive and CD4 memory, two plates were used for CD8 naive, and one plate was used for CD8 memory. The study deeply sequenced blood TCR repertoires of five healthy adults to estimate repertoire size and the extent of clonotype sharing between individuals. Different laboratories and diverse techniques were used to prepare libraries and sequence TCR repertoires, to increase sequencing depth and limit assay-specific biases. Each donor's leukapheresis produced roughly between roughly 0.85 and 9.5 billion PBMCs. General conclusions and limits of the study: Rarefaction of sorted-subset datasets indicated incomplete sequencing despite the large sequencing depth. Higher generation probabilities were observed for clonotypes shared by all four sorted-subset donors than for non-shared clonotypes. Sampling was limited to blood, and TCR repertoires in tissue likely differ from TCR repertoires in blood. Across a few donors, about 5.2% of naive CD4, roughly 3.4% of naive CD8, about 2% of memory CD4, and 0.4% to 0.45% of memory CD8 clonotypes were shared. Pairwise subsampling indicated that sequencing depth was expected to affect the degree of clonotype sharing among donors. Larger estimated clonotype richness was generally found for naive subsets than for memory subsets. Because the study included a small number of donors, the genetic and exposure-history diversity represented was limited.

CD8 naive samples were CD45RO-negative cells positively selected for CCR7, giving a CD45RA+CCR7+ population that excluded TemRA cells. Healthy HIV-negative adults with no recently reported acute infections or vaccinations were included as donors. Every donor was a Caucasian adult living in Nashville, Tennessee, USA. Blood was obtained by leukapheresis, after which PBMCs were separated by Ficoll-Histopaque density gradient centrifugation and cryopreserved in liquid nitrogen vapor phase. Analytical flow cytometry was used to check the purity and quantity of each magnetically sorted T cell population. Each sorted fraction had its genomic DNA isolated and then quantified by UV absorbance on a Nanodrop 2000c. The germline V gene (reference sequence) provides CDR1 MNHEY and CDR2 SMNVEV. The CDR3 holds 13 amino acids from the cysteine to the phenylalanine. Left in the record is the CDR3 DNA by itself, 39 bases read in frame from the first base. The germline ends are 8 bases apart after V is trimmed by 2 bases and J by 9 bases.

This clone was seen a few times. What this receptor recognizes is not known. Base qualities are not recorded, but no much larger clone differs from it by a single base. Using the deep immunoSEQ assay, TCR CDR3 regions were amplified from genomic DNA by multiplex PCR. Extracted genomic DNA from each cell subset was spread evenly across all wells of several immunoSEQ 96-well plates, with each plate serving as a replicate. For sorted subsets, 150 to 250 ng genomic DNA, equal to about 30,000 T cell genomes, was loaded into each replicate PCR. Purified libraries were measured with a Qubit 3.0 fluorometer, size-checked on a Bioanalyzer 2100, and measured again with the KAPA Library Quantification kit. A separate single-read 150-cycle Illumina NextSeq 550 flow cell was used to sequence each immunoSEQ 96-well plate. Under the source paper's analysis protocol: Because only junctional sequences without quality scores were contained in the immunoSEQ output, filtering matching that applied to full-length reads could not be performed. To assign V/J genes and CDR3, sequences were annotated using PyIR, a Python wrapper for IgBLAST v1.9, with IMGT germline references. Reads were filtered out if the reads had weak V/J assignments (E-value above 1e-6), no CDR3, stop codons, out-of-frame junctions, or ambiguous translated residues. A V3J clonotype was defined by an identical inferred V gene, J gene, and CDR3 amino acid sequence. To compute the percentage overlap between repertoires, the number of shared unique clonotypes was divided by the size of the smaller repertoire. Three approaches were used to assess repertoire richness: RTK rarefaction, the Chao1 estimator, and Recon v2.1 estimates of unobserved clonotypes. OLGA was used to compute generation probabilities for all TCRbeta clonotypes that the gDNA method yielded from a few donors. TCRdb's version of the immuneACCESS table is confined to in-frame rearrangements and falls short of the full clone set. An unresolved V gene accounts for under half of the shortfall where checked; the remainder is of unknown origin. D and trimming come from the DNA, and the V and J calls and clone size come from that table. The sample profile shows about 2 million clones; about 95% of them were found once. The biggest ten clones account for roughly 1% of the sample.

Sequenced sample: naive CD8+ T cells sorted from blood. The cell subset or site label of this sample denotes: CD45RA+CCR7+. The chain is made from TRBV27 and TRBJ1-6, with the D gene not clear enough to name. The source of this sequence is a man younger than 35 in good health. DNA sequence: TGTGCCAGCAGTTTAAGCCTGAGTTCACCCCTCCACTTT. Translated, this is CASSLSLSSPLHF.